Following are 22 T cell receptor beta chains from one sample sequenced in a study of blood T cell repertoires in COVID-19. Only in-frame clones appear in the TCRdb table, and some are missing; sequencing was by immunoSEQ multiplex PCR. The sample includes approximately 130,000 clones, 84% of them seen just once. The sequenced sample was peripheral blood. The receptors stem from a human donor in a cohort sampled during active COVID-19.

The chain combines TRBV6-4 with TRBJ2-3; weak D call: TRBD2 (6 bases). Trimming left V 4 bases short and J 0 bases short, with 14 bases between. The CDR3 totals 16 residues. The germline gives CDR1 MRHNA, CDR2 SNTAGT. DNA of the CDR3: TGTGCCAGCAGTGTCTTTTCAGGGACTAGCACAGATACGCAGTATTTT. Its translation: CASSVFSGTSTDTQYF.

The rearrangement joins TRBV4-1 to TRBJ2-2; 7 bases are shared with TRBD2. J lost 2 bases, V lost 6 bases, and 12 bases had no gene match. The germline V gene encodes CDR1 MGHRA and CDR2 YSYEKL. The CDR3 length is 17 residues. The CDR3 is CASSSNRGVPNTGELFF. CDR3 DNA sequence: TGCGCCAGCAGTTCAAACCGGGGGGTACCCAACACCGGGGAGCTGTTTTTT.

The genes are TRBV3-1 (or the pseudogene TRBV3-2) and TRBJ2-5; D gene uncertain. Trimming took 2 bases from V and 1 from J, leaving 11 bases between them. The CDR3 covers 15 residues. The V gene's germline CDR1 is LGHDT and CDR2 YNNKEL (reference sequence). CDR3 DNA: TGTGCCAGCAGCCAACCCAGCACTACCCAAGAGACCCAGTACTTC. Translating it yields CASSQPSTTQETQYF.

CDR3 nucleotides: TGTGCCAGCACCCTTGGGGACAGGTCAAACTATGGCTACACCTTC. It translates to CASTLGDRSNYGYTF. The V call is TRBV5-6, the J call TRBJ1-2; 8 nucleotides agree with TRBD1. The CDR3 runs to 15 residues. CDR1 and CDR2 from the germline V gene are SGHDT and YYEEEE. V lost 6 bases and J lost 2; bases outside the gene matches: 9.

J is TRBJ2-5 and V is TRBV7-6; 10 nucleotides agree with TRBD2. This CDR3 has 17 residues. With V trimmed by 3 bases and J by 4 bases, 11 bases remained unmatched. In germline, CDR1 is SGHVS, CDR2 FNYEAQ. The CDR3 DNA sequence: TGTGCCAGCAGCTTCCGTAGCGGGGGGTTTCTAGGAGAGACCCAGTACTTC. Its protein is CASSFRSGGFLGETQYF.

The chain joins TRBV2 to TRBJ2-3; 9 bases are shared with TRBD2. The V gene's germline CDR1 is SNHLY and CDR2 FYNNEI. This CDR3 has 16 residues. The trim removed 8 bases at V and 5 bases at J, leaving 14 bases unmatched. The CDR3 here is CASSWERGVSRDTQYF. The DNA of the CDR3 is TGTGCCAGCTCCTGGGAGCGGGGGGTGTCTAGAGATACGCAGTATTTT. Full variable domain (outside the CDR3, taken from reference TRBV2 and TRBJ2-3): EPEVTQTPSHQVTQMGQEVILRCVPISNHLYFYWYRQILGQKVEFLVSFYNNEISEKSEIFDDQFSVERPDGSNFTLKIRSTKLEDSAMYFCASSWERGVSRDTQYFGPGTRLTVL.

The chain employs TRBV6-5 and TRBJ2-7, with 8 bases fitting TRBD1. The CDR3 runs 15 residues. CDR1 and CDR2 from the germline V gene are MNHEY and SVGAGI. V shed 6 bases and J 11 bases; nucleotides not matched to a gene: 18. CDR3 sequence: CASSSRDRQTALEYF. DNA of the CDR3: TGTGCCAGCAGCTCGAGGGACAGGCAGACAGCACTTGAGTACTTC.

The rearrangement joins TRBV9 to TRBJ2-1, with 10 bases lining up with TRBD2. CDR3 length equals 16 residues. Per the germline V gene, CDR1 is SGDLS and CDR2 is YYNGEE. Unmatched junction bases numbered 2, after V lost 1 base and J lost 1 base. CDR3: CASSVLAGVSYNEQFF. The DNA for the CDR3 is TGTGCCAGCAGCGTACTAGCGGGGGTTTCCTACAATGAGCAGTTCTTC.

The chain couples TRBV18 to TRBJ1-2; 8 bases are a match to TRBD1. The V and J ends lost 3 bases and 3 bases, in that order; junction bases with no gene match: 3. The CDR3 totals 14 residues. Germline V gene lookup returns CDR1 KGHSH and CDR2 LQKENI. The CDR3 loop is CASSPTGDHYGYTF. CDR3 nucleotide sequence: TGTGCCAGCTCACCGACAGGGGACCACTATGGCTACACCTTC. The entire variable domain, with the rest obtained from reference TRBV18 and TRBJ1-2, is as follows: NAGVMQNPRHLVRRRGQEARLRCSPMKGHSHVYWYRQLPEEGLKFMVYLQKENIIDESGMPKERFSAEFPKEGPSILRIQQVVRGDSAAYFCASSPTGDHYGYTFGSGTRLTVV.

In its sample, this clone is medium-sized. The chain has TRBV7-2 and TRBJ2-7; D not resolved. Trimming cost V 5 bases and J 4 bases, with 6 bases left between them. Germline CDR1 SGHTA, CDR2 FQGNSA. The CDR3 runs to 11 residues. CDR3 protein: CASSALYEQYF. For the CDR3, the DNA is TGTGCCAGCAGCGCACTTTACGAGCAGTACTTC.

The V call is TRBV2, the J call TRBJ1-1; D is possibly TRBD1 (5 bases). The V gene's germline CDR1 is SNHLY and CDR2 FYNNEI. This CDR3 contains 14 residues. V lost 2 bases and J 5 bases, leaving 12 bases between the germline ends. CDR3 loop: CASSEMEGFTEAFF. The CDR3 DNA follows: TGTGCCAGCAGTGAAATGGAGGGGTTTACTGAAGCTTTCTTT. Variable domain in full (rest from reference TRBV2 and TRBJ1-1): EPEVTQTPSHQVTQMGQEVILRCVPISNHLYFYWYRQILGQKVEFLVSFYNNEISEKSEIFDDQFSVERPDGSNFTLKIRSTKLEDSAMYFCASSEMEGFTEAFFGQGTRLTVV.

The chain couples TRBV5-8 to TRBJ1-2; 7 bases line up with TRBD1. V gave up 0 bases and J gave up 5 bases; unmatched junction bases: 10. The CDR3 length is 16 residues. Germline lookup yields CDR1 SGHTS and CDR2 YDEGEE. The CDR3 loop is CASSLVWDSQRYGYTF. CDR3 coding DNA: TGTGCCAGCAGCTTGGTATGGGACAGCCAGCGATATGGCTACACCTTC.

The chain employs TRBV19 and TRBJ2-1; D call uncertain. The CDR3 consists of 11 residues. Germline-derived CDR1 and CDR2 are LNHDA and SQIVND (reference sequence). The V end was cut by 8 bases, the J end by 10 bases, with 12 bases between. The CDR3 DNA reads as TGTGCCAGTGCGAACAGAGTGGAGCAGTTCTTC. Its protein is CASANRVEQFF.

Only one count was recorded for this clone. The V call is TRBV6-5, the J call TRBJ2-7, with 8 positions matching TRBD1. The J segment lost 3 bases and the V segment lost 7 bases, leaving 11 bases of the junction unmatched. The germline V gene has CDR1 MNHEY and CDR2 SVGAGI. This CDR3 comprises 15 residues. The CDR3 spells CASTFENRGVYEQYF. For the CDR3, the DNA is TGTGCCAGCACCTTTGAGAACAGGGGGGTCTACGAGCAGTACTTC.

V is TRBV7-9 and J is TRBJ2-3; 9 nucleotides agree with TRBD2. CDR1 SEHNR and CDR2 FQNEAQ come from the germline V gene (reference sequence). Losses at the gene ends were 5 bases for V and 2 bases for J; bases not matched to a gene: 5. The CDR3 is 15 amino acids. The DNA of the CDR3 is TGTGCCAGCAGCGCAACTAGCGGGTACACAGATACGCAGTATTTT. It translates to CASSATSGYTDTQYF.

V usage is TRBV6-5 and J usage is TRBJ2-7; 8 bases are shared with TRBD1. After removal of 2 bases from V and 0 bases from J, the junction contained 3 bases not matched to a gene. Germline values: CDR1 MNHEY, CDR2 SVGAGI. This CDR3 spans 15 amino acids. The CDR3 region is CASSYGGQGSYEQYF. Here the CDR3 DNA reads TGTGCCAGCAGTTACGGCGGACAGGGCTCCTACGAGCAGTACTTC.

The chain joins TRBV18 to TRBJ2-7; 7 bases are a match to TRBD1. CDR1 and CDR2 from the germline V gene are KGHSH and LQKENI. V was pared by 6 bases and J by 6 bases, with 11 bases of the junction left unmatched. The CDR3 length is 14 residues. CDR3 bases: TGTGCCAGCTCCCCGCAAGACAGGGCGGCCGAGCAGTACTTC. This gives the protein CASSPQDRAAEQYF.

The chain links TRBV3-1 (or the pseudogene TRBV3-2) to TRBJ1-6; D ambiguous. CDR1 is LGHDT, CDR2 YNNKEL, per germline (reference sequence). The V gene lost 4 bases and the J gene lost 0 bases, with 13 bases spanning the gap. The CDR3 consists of 17 residues. This chain's CDR3 is CASSPRGPSSYNSPLHF. CDR3 sequence (DNA): TGTGCCAGCAGCCCCCGCGGGCCGAGCTCCTATAATTCACCCCTCCACTTT.

The J gene is TRBJ2-7, the V gene TRBV5-4; 7 nucleotides match TRBD1. The CDR3 runs to 13 residues. Looked up from germline, CDR1 is SGHNT and CDR2 is YYREEE (reference sequence). V shed 4 bases, J shed 6 bases, and the junction held 7 bases outside the gene matches. The CDR3 protein is CASSPDRFSEQYF. The CDR3 DNA reads as TGTGCCAGCAGCCCGGACAGGTTTTCCGAGCAGTACTTC. The complete variable domain, with remaining parts taken from reference TRBV5-4 and TRBJ2-7, reads ETGVTQSPTHLIKTRGQQVTLRCSSQSGHNTVSWYQQALGQGPQFIFQYYREEENGRGNFPPRFSGLQFPNYSSELNVNALELDDSALYLCASSPDRFSEQYFGPGTRLTVT.

In nucleotides, the CDR3 is TGTGCCTGGAGTGTTTCCGGGACAGGCCGAAATCAGCCCCAGCATTTT. It is translated as CAWSVSGTGRNQPQHF. The genes are TRBV30 and TRBJ1-5, with 8 bases lining up with TRBD1. The CDR3 spans 16 residues. The junction had 8 bases not matched to a gene; V was cut back by 0 bases and J by 4 bases. Germline V gives CDR1 GTSNPN, CDR2 SVGIG (reference sequence).

This rearrangement joins TRBV15 to TRBJ1-1, with 8 positions matching TRBD1. Germline lookup yields CDR1 LNHNV and CDR2 YYDKDF (reference sequence). The CDR3 consists of 15 residues. Trimming cost V 3 bases and J 5 bases; bases outside gene matches: 8. In nucleotides, the CDR3 is TGTGCCACCAGCAGGGGCAGGGGGCCTGGGACTGAAGCTTTCTTT. Amino acids: CATSRGRGPGTEAFF. The whole variable domain, remainder taken from reference TRBV15 and TRBJ1-1, is DAMVIQNPRYQVTQFGKPVTLSCSQTLNHNVMYWYQQKSSQAPKLLFHYYDKDFNNEADTPDNFQSRRPNTSFCFLDIRSPGLGDTAMYLCATSRGRGPGTEAFFGQGTRLTVV.

The chain is built from TRBV11-3 and TRBJ2-7, with 10 nucleotides matching TRBD1. This CDR3 contains 15 residues. J gave up 3 bases and V 1 base, and 3 bases lay outside the gene matches. Germline V CDR1 and CDR2: SGHNT, YENEEA. CDR3 sequence (DNA): TGTGCCAGCAGCTTAGCCGGGACAGGGGACTACGAGCAGTACTTC. It encodes CASSLAGTGDYEQYF.